Listed here is a single T cell receptor beta chain. Its specificity is unknown. Germline lookup yields CDR1 LNHDA and CDR2 SQIVND (reference sequence). The CDR3 length is 18 residues. Trimming left V 8 bases short and J 1 base short, with 21 bases between. This record comes from a study of T cell responses to AZD1222 COVID-19 vaccine. Overall study results and limits: It was only a handful of AZD1222 recipients who were seropositive at baseline.

Clones were sequenced by immunoSEQ multiplex PCR, and TCRdb holds only the in-frame ones, with some missing. Here the sample spans 75,000 to 90,000 clones, approximately 90% being singletons. This clonotype was obtained from an adult in good health. This specimen was peripheral blood, taken on day 0 of AZD1222 vaccination. The J gene is TRBJ2-6, the V gene TRBV19; D uncertain. The CDR3 DNA reads TGTGCCAGTTGTTATCTGCGCAAGGCTAGGTCTGGGGCCAACGTCCTGACTTTC. Amino acid sequence: CASCYLRKARSGANVLTF.